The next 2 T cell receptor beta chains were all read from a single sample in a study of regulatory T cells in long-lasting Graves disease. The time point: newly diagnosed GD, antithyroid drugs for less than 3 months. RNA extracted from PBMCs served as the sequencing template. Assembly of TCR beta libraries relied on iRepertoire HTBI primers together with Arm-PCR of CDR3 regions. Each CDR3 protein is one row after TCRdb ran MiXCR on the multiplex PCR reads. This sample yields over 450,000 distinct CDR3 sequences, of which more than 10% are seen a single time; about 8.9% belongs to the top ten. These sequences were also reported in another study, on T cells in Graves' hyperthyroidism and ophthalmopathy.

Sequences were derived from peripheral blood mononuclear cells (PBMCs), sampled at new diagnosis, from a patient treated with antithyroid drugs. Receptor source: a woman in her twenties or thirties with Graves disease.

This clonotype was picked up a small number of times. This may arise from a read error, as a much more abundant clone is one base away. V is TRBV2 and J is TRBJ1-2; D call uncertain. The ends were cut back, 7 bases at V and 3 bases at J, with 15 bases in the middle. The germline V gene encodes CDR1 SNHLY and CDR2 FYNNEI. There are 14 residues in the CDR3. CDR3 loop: CASKSEQSDYGYTF. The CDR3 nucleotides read TGTGCCAGCAAATCGGAGCAATCGGACTATGGCTACACCTTC.

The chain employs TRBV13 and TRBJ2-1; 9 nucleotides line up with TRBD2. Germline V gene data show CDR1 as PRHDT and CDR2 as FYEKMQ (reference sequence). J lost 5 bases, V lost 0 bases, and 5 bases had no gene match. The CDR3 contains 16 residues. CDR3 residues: CASSLGVAGENNEQFF. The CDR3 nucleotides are TGTGCCAGCAGCTTAGGGGTAGCGGGAGAGAACAATGAGCAGTTCTTC.